The clone carrying this T cell receptor (beta chain) occurred many times. Other DNA sequences within the sample encode an identical CDR3. The entry originates in a study of T cell clones after liver transplantation. Study as a whole: As an antigen-independent comparator, third-party-reactive TCRbeta sequences came from pre-transplant mixed lymphocyte reactions.

This CDR3 is built from 15 residues. Trimming cost V 0 bases and J 4 bases; bases outside gene matches: 0. The germline V gene has CDR1 KGHSH and CDR2 LQKENI. Thawed unstimulated PBMCs were FACS-sorted by CD3, CD4 and CD8 into two populations. Sequenced by immunoSEQ multiplex PCR; TCRdb stores in-frame clones only, minus some. The data hold around 60,000 clones, with over 55% observed a single time. The sample was CD4+ T cells from blood, taken before liver transplant. The source is a human donor who received a liver transplant. The V call is TRBV18, the J call TRBJ1-4; 9 positions match TRBD1. CDR3 nucleotides: TGTGCCAGCTCACCACCGGGACAGGGTAATGAAAAACTGTTTTTT. The encoded protein is CASSPPGQGNEKLFF.